This is a list of T cell receptor beta chains from one sample in a study of blood T cell repertoires in COVID-19. Some clones are missing from TCRdb's copy, which holds only in-frame ones; the method was immunoSEQ multiplex PCR. The sample records some 110,000 clones, around 80% being singletons. Sequences were obtained from peripheral blood. The receptors stem from a man aged 55 to 70 with active or convalescent COVID-19. The CDR3 runs from the conserved cysteine through the conserved F or W. A D gene is named only where the DNA matches it firmly. Clone size is shown for a subset of rows, as once, few, many or a class of expanded clone.

D gene	V gene	clone size	J gene	CDR3 DNA	CDR3 protein
NA	TRBV6-6	NA	TRBJ2-4	TGTGCCAGCAGCCTAAGGAGGGTGGACATTCAGTACTTC	CASSLRRVDIQYF
TRBD2	TRBV7-2	NA	TRBJ2-7	TGTGCCAGCAGCTCCTCTAGCGGGAGGATCTCCGAGCAGTACTTC	CASSSSSGRISEQYF
TRBD1	TRBV2	NA	TRBJ2-5	TGTGCCACCCAGACCGACAGGGGGCTCGGAGAGACCCAGTACTTC	CATQTDRGLGETQYF
TRBD2	TRBV18	few	TRBJ2-7	TGTGCCAGCTCCCAGAGTCTAGCGGCTGGAGTGGTCTTC	CASSQSLAAGVVF
NA	TRBV29-1	many	TRBJ2-1	TGCAGCGCATCGTCAGGGATCTCCTACAATGAGCAGTTCTTC	CSASSGISYNEQFF
NA	TRBV7-6	once	TRBJ2-5	TGTGCCAGCAGTTTGGGGGGACAGTCACAAGAGACCCAGTACTTC	CASSLGGQSQETQYF
NA	TRBV5-1	NA	TRBJ2-7	TGCGCCAGCAGCTTGGCAGGGACTCTTCTGCAGTACTTC	CASSLAGTLLQYF
TRBD2	TRBV19	NA	TRBJ2-4	TGTGCCAGTAATACCCTATCGGGGGGGACCAAAAACATTCAGTACTTC	CASNTLSGGTKNIQYF
NA	TRBV29-1	NA	TRBJ2-3	TGCAGCGTGAACGGGGGACGGGGTAATTCGGATACGCAGTATTTT	CSVNGGRGNSDTQYF
TRBD1	TRBV11-3	NA	TRBJ2-1	TGTGCCAGCAGCTTAGGACAGGGGGCGGATGAGCAGTTCTTC	CASSLGQGADEQFF